This TCR beta chain emerged from a study of T cell changes during pregnancy in multiple sclerosis. The CDR3 loop spans 11 amino acids. The ends were cut back, 0 bases at V and 9 bases at J, with 4 bases in the middle. Looked up from germline, CDR1 is SGHNT and CDR2 is YYREEE (reference sequence). Generated by immunoSEQ multiplex PCR, the TCRdb table keeps only in-frame clones and is missing some. The sample includes roughly 100,000 clones, about nine tenths of them seen just once. This sample comprised peripheral blood, obtained in the second trimester of pregnancy. The genes are TRBV5-4 and TRBJ2-1, with D unresolved. The TCR comes from a female donor in good health, enrolled as a control in a pregnancy study. CDR3 coding DNA: TGTGCCAGCAGCTTGGGCGGTGAGCAGTTCTTC. Residues: CASSLGGEQFF.